The next 19 T cell receptor beta chains were all read from a single sample in a study of CD8+CD57+ T cells in acquired aplastic anemia. The authors sequenced patients whose flow cytometry had shown CD8+CD57+ cell expansion. Genomic DNA served as template for TCR beta VDJ and CDR3 profiling. TCRdb fed the reads into MiXCR, producing one record per CDR3 protein. The sample carries about 180,000 distinct CDR3 sequences, roughly 48% recorded once. The sample taken for sequencing was sorted CD4+, CD8+, or CD8+CD57+ T cells (not recorded which) from PBMCs. These receptors came from a human donor with aplastic anemia.

The V and J genes are TRBV6-1 and TRBJ2-2; 11 bases align to TRBD2. V shed 6 bases and J 4 bases; nucleotides not matched to a gene: 10. The germline CDR1 and CDR2 sequences are MNHNS and SASEGT. This CDR3 has 17 amino acids. The CDR3 spells CASRRESSGGFTGELFF. In DNA, the CDR3 is TGTGCCAGCAGGAGAGAGTCTAGCGGGGGGTTCACCGGGGAGCTGTTTTTT.

On this clonotype: One end of the junction fails to match germline, which may point to a read error. The DNA for the CDR3 is TGTGCCGGCAGCCCTGAGACAGGGTGGCAGGAGACCCAGTACTTC. The encoded protein is CAGSPETGWQETQYF. The V call is TRBV5-8, the J call TRBJ2-5, with 7 bases aligning to TRBD1. The CDR3 extends over 15 amino acids. Looked up from germline, CDR1 is SGHTS and CDR2 is YDEGEE.

Turning to this clonotype: A much larger clone differs from this one at a single base, so this may be a read error. The rearrangement links TRBV5-1 to TRBJ2-3; 8 nucleotides line up with TRBD2. Looked up from germline, CDR1 is SGHRS and CDR2 is YFSETQ. The V segment lost 7 bases and the J segment 4 bases; nucleotides outside the gene matches: 8. CDR3 size: 14 residues. The CDR3 loop is CASCRGLGADTQYF. DNA of the CDR3: TGCGCCAGCTGCCGGGGACTAGGGGCAGATACGCAGTATTTT. Filled out from reference TRBV5-1 and TRBJ2-3, the complete variable domain reads KAGVTQTPRYLIKTRGQQVTLSCSPISGHRSVSWYQQTPGQGLQFLFEYFSETQRNKGNFPGRFSGRQFSNSRSEMNVSTLELGDSALYLCASCRGLGADTQYFGPGTRLTVL.

This clonotype was detected many times. This chain links TRBV7-9 with TRBJ2-3, with 9 bases aligning to TRBD2. This CDR3 comprises 17 residues. The junction had 7 bases not matched to a gene; V was cut back by 1 base and J by 2 bases. Per the germline V gene, CDR1 is SEHNR and CDR2 is FQNEAQ (reference sequence). The CDR3 DNA sequence: TGTGCCAGCAGCTTAGGTTTGGGACTAGCAATCACAGATACGCAGTATTTT. Protein sequence: CASSLGLGLAITDTQYF.

On this clonotype: A much larger clone sits a single nucleotide away, making a read error possible. The V call is TRBV6-5, the J call TRBJ2-5; D is uncertain. Trimming stripped 0 bases from V and 5 bases from J, with 4 bases between. Germline values: CDR1 MNHEY, CDR2 SVGAGI. This CDR3 contains 12 residues. The CDR3 loop reads CASSYSWETQYF. CDR3 sequence (DNA): TGTGCCAGCAGTTACTCGTGGGAGACCCAGTACTTC.

The V and J genes are TRBV12-3 or TRBV12-4 and TRBJ2-7, with D possibly TRBD2 on 5 matching bases. The CDR3 is 15 residues long. Trimming left V 5 bases short and J 4 bases short, with 18 bases between. The CDR3 is CASSLEGGARYEQYF. In DNA form, the CDR3 reads TGTGCCAGCAGTCTCGAAGGAGGAGCACGTTACGAGCAGTACTTC.

This clonotype was picked up many times. The chain uses TRBV6-6 and TRBJ2-7; no firm D call. This CDR3 has 13 residues. Trimming took 5 bases from V and 3 from J, leaving 11 bases between them. CDR1 and CDR2 (germline): MNHNY, SVGAGI (reference sequence). CDR3: CASSNLRDYEQYF. CDR3 nucleotides: TGTGCCAGCAGTAATCTCAGAGACTACGAGCAGTACTTC.

The chain employs TRBV19 and TRBJ1-5, with D unresolved. V was clipped by 4 bases and J by 1 base, with 5 bases between them. This CDR3 spans 13 amino acids. The V gene's germline CDR1 is LNHDA and CDR2 SQIVND (reference sequence). The CDR3 is CASSTKSNQPQHF. The CDR3 DNA reads TGTGCCAGTAGTACCAAGAGCAATCAGCCCCAGCATTTT.

This clonotype has at least ten counts. The V call is TRBV6-5, the J call TRBJ1-1; D is perhaps TRBD1 (5 bases). Trimming removed 4 bases from V and 7 bases from J, with 19 bases in between. Germline lookup yields CDR1 MNHEY and CDR2 SVGAGI. The CDR3 loop spans 15 amino acids. The CDR3 spells CASSSPRPGLGEAFF. The CDR3 bases are TGTGCCAGCAGTTCCCCACGTCCAGGGTTGGGTGAAGCTTTCTTT.

This chain connects TRBV5-1 to TRBJ1-6; D is perhaps TRBD1 (5 bases). The V end was cut by 6 bases, the J end by 8 bases, with 15 bases between. There are 14 residues in the CDR3. Germline CDR1 is SGHRS and CDR2 is YFSETQ. This chain's CDR3 is CASTLGQEDSPLHF. Written as DNA, the CDR3 is TGCGCCAGCACCCTGGGGCAGGAAGATTCACCCCTCCACTTT.

This clonotype showed up many times. The gene calls are TRBV7-2 and TRBJ1-2; a possible D gene is TRBD1 (6 bases). The CDR3 covers 15 residues. The V end was cut by 0 bases, the J end by 3 bases, with 11 bases between. Germline V gene sequence: CDR1 SGHTA, CDR2 FQGNSA. The CDR3 sequence is CASSLARDTYYGYTF. Here the CDR3 DNA reads TGTGCCAGCAGCTTAGCTCGGGACACCTACTATGGCTACACCTTC.

This clonotype was observed many times. The chain recombines TRBV13 with TRBJ2-3, with 11 bases aligning to TRBD2. There are 16 residues in the CDR3. The germline gives CDR1 PRHDT, CDR2 FYEKMQ (reference sequence). V lost 5 bases and J lost 4; bases outside the gene matches: 8. The chain's CDR3 is CASSLLAGGRSDTQYF. The CDR3 DNA is TGTGCCAGCAGCCTCTTAGCGGGGGGGCGGTCAGATACGCAGTATTTT.

This clonotype has more than one count but fewer than ten. CDR3 in amino acids: CAISSGGEGETQYF. DNA for the CDR3: TGTGCCATCAGTAGCGGGGGGGAGGGGGAGACCCAGTACTTC. The gene calls are TRBV10-3 and TRBJ2-5, with 10 bases matching TRBD2. Unmatched junction bases numbered 5, after V lost 5 bases and J lost 5 bases. Germline CDR1 ENHRY, CDR2 SYGVKD. The CDR3 is made up of 14 amino acids.

In regard to this clonotype: Since a much larger clone is just one base distant, this may be a read error. The conserved phenylalanine or tryptophan is not found at the CDR3 terminus, so this likely reflects a read error. The chain carries TRBV10-2 and TRBJ2-1; tentatively, D is TRBD1 or TRBD2 (6 bases each). The CDR3 runs to 16 residues. Germline loops: CDR1 WSHSY, CDR2 SAAADI. In nucleotides, the CDR3 is TGTGCCAGCAGCGCTCGTGGAGGGGGGCAGAACAATGAGCAGTTCTCC. It is translated as CASSARGGGQNNEQFS.

This clonotype was seen many times. The chain employs TRBV25-1 and TRBJ1-4; D unclear. The germline gives CDR1 MGHDK, CDR2 SYGVNS. V lost 9 bases to trimming and J lost 3 bases, with 14 bases between them. CDR3 size: 14 residues. The CDR3 nucleotides read TGTGCCAGTGGCGACCGGGCAGCTAATGAAAAACTGTTTTTT. Its protein product is CASGDRAANEKLFF.

This clonotype has a count of ten or more. The gene calls are TRBV5-1 and TRBJ2-3; D uncertain. From germline, CDR1 is SGHRS and CDR2 YFSETQ. Trimming took off 4 bases at V and 0 bases at J, with 15 bases between the two ends. This CDR3 is 16 amino acids long. In DNA, the CDR3 is TGCGCCAGCAGCGTGGGCCTTTCTACTAGCACAGATACGCAGTATTTT. Its protein is CASSVGLSTSTDTQYF.

On this clonotype: The conserved phenylalanine or tryptophan normally closing the CDR3 is absent here, so this likely arose from a read error. This chain joins TRBV19 and TRBJ1-6; no clear D gene. The CDR3 totals 15 residues. The V gene's germline CDR1 is LNHDA and CDR2 SQIVND (reference sequence). CDR3 DNA: TGTGCCAGTGCGGAGACCAGCTCCTATAATTTACCCCTCCACCTT. Protein: CASAETSSYNLPLHL.

This chain connects TRBV20-1 to TRBJ1-2; the match to TRBD1 covers 8 bases. The CDR3 is 18 residues long. The V gene's germline CDR1 is DFQATT and CDR2 SNEGSKA (reference sequence). V was pared by 1 base and J by 4 bases, with 17 bases of the junction left unmatched. This chain's CDR3 is CSARGLGQGPSNAYGYTF. CDR3 DNA: TGCAGTGCTAGAGGTCTAGGACAGGGCCCTAGTAACGCCTATGGCTACACCTTC.

This clonotype was seen at least ten times. The genes are TRBV5-4 and TRBJ2-7; 9 bases line up with TRBD2. The V segment lost 0 bases and the J segment 0 bases; nucleotides outside the gene matches: 4. The CDR3 length is 16 residues. Germline-derived CDR1 and CDR2 are SGHNT and YYREEE (reference sequence). The CDR3 nucleotides read TGTGCCAGCAGCTTGGGGGGAGCGGGGGGCTCCTACGAGCAGTACTTC. Protein: CASSLGGAGGSYEQYF.